These 25 T cell receptor beta chains came from one sample sequenced in a study of OX40 agonist ivuxolimab in advanced cancers. Method: immunoSEQ multiplex PCR; TCRdb's copy keeps in-frame clones and lacks some. This sample has about 120,000 clones, with around 93% found just once. The sequencing here drew on CD4+ or CD8+ T cells sorted from blood, taken in a trial of the OX40 agonist ivuxolimab. The receptor set was obtained from an adult with an advanced solid tumor such as melanoma, head and neck, liver or kidney cancer.

This clone showed up just a few times. The chain is built from TRBV7-9 and TRBJ2-7; D is unresolved. Germline assignment: CDR1 SEHNR and CDR2 FQNEAQ (reference sequence). CDR3 length equals 13 residues. The germline V and J ends were trimmed by 7 bases and 1 base, with 11 bases remaining between them. CDR3: CASTLMGSYEQYF. DNA of the CDR3: TGTGCCAGCACCTTGATGGGGTCCTACGAGCAGTACTTC.

This clone is a singleton in its sample. The V call is TRBV7-8, the J call TRBJ1-1, with 9 bases lining up with TRBD1. CDR1 is SGHVS and CDR2 is FQNEAQ in the germline V gene. Trimming cost V 1 base and J 0 bases; bases outside gene matches: 6. The CDR3 loop spans 17 amino acids. CDR3 sequence: CASSLVGGQGLNTEAFF. DNA for the CDR3: TGTGCCAGCAGCTTAGTAGGGGGACAGGGACTGAACACTGAAGCTTTCTTT.

Concerning this clone itself: The junction departs from the called germline gene at one end, perhaps through a read error. This sequence joins TRBV2 and TRBJ2-1, with D unclear. This CDR3 is built from 11 residues. Germline V gives CDR1 SNHLY, CDR2 FYNNEI. The CDR3 region is CASCEYNEQFF. The CDR3 DNA follows: TGTGCCAGCTGTGAGTACAATGAGCAGTTCTTC.

This chain connects TRBV5-1 to TRBJ2-7; D is unresolved. This CDR3 has 11 residues. V lost 5 bases and J 0 bases, leaving 3 bases between the germline ends. The germline V gene encodes CDR1 SGHRS and CDR2 YFSETQ. The CDR3 sequence is CASSSSYEQYF. The DNA of the CDR3 is TGCGCCAGCAGTTCCTCCTACGAGCAGTACTTC.

The chain carries TRBV9 and TRBJ1-6; no reliable D call. From germline, CDR1 is SGDLS and CDR2 YYNGEE. The CDR3 is 13 residues long. The V and J ends lost 4 bases and 10 bases respectively, with 12 bases between them. CDR3 bases: TGTGCCAGCAGCCCAAGTCGTGGATCACCCCTCCACTTT. It yields the protein CASSPSRGSPLHF.

The V call is TRBV6-5, the J call TRBJ2-7, with 7 bases identical to TRBD1. The CDR3 is 14 amino acids. Germline CDR1 reads MNHEY; CDR2 reads SVGAGI. Unmatched junction bases numbered 6, after V lost 5 bases and J lost 2 bases. This chain's CDR3 is CASSAGTAPYEQYF. The CDR3 DNA reads as TGTGCCAGCAGTGCCGGGACAGCCCCCTACGAGCAGTACTTC.

The genes are TRBV2 and TRBJ1-1; D remains ambiguous. V was cut by 5 bases and J by 6 bases, with 7 bases left in between. Germline V lookup: CDR1 SNHLY, CDR2 FYNNEI. The CDR3 covers 11 residues. CDR3 in amino acids: CASSLIAEAFF. CDR3 DNA sequence: TGTGCCAGCAGTCTGATCGCTGAAGCTTTCTTT. The full variable domain, its missing parts supplied by reference TRBV2 and TRBJ1-1, is EPEVTQTPSHQVTQMGQEVILRCVPISNHLYFYWYRQILGQKVEFLVSFYNNEISEKSEIFDDQFSVERPDGSNFTLKIRSTKLEDSAMYFCASSLIAEAFFGQGTRLTVV.

The gene calls are TRBV5-1 and TRBJ2-2; D uncertain. V lost 5 bases to trimming and J lost 0 bases, with 14 bases between them. Germline CDR1 is SGHRS and CDR2 is YFSETQ. This CDR3 comprises 16 residues. CDR3 in DNA: TGCGCCAGCAGAACAACTCCCGCCACGAACACCGGGGAGCTGTTTTTT. It encodes CASRTTPATNTGELFF.

The chain links TRBV28 to TRBJ2-3; no clear D gene. This CDR3 comprises 16 residues. The V gene lost 6 bases and the J gene lost 1 base, with 17 bases spanning the gap. Looked up from germline, CDR1 is MDHEN and CDR2 is SYDVKM. Here the CDR3 reads CASRAVGFLGTDTQYF. CDR3 DNA: TGTGCCAGCAGGGCCGTGGGGTTCTTAGGCACAGATACGCAGTATTTT.

The chain recombines TRBV25-1 with TRBJ1-4; D unclear. The V end was cut by 4 bases, the J end by 7 bases, with 10 bases between. Germline V gene lookup returns CDR1 MGHDK and CDR2 SYGVNS. The CDR3 totals 13 residues. This CDR3 reads CASSVIKGEKLFF. The CDR3 DNA sequence: TGTGCCAGCAGTGTGATTAAAGGTGAAAAACTGTTTTTT.

This chain joins TRBV7-3 and TRBJ2-1; tentative D call: TRBD1 (6 bases). The CDR3 spans 15 residues. Trimming shortened V by 3 bases and J by 9 bases, and 18 bases separated the two germline ends. From germline, CDR1 is SGHTA and CDR2 FQGTGA. CDR3: CASSFDRRGRFEQFF. Written as DNA, the CDR3 is TGTGCCAGCAGCTTCGACCGCAGGGGAAGATTTGAGCAGTTCTTC.

This chain links TRBV5-4 with TRBJ1-1; D unclear. Per the germline V gene, CDR1 is SGHNT and CDR2 is YYREEE (reference sequence). The CDR3 consists of 13 residues. Trimming shortened V by 6 bases and J by 4 bases, and 13 bases separated the two germline ends. CDR3 bases: TGTGCCAGCACCGTAAGCGGTCTCACTGAAGCTTTCTTT. The encoded protein is CASTVSGLTEAFF. The variable domain in full, completed from reference TRBV5-4 and TRBJ1-1, reads ETGVTQSPTHLIKTRGQQVTLRCSSQSGHNTVSWYQQALGQGPQFIFQYYREEENGRGNFPPRFSGLQFPNYSSELNVNALELDDSALYLCASTVSGLTEAFFGQGTRLTVV.

The chain couples TRBV7-6 to TRBJ2-1; 12 positions match TRBD2. Germline CDR1 reads SGHVS; CDR2 reads FNYEAQ. Unmatched junction bases numbered 9, after V lost 5 bases and J lost 7 bases. The CDR3 runs 16 residues. The CDR3 sequence: CASSRTSGTVGNEQFF. The CDR3, as DNA: TGTGCCAGCAGCCGGACTAGCGGGACGGTAGGGAATGAGCAGTTCTTC.

The chain recombines TRBV19 with TRBJ2-7; D unclear. The CDR3 is made up of 15 amino acids. Trimming stripped 3 bases from V and 0 bases from J, with 12 bases between. Germline CDR1 reads LNHDA; CDR2 reads SQIVND (reference sequence). CDR3 protein: CASSIGRSYSYEQYF. The CDR3 DNA reads TGTGCCAGTAGTATTGGTAGATCGTACTCCTACGAGCAGTACTTC. Variable domain in full (rest from reference TRBV19 and TRBJ2-7): DGGITQSPKYLFRKEGQNVTLSCEQNLNHDAMYWYRQDPGQGLRLIYYSQIVNDFQKGDIAEGYSVSREKKESFPLTVTSAQKNPTAFYLCASSIGRSYSYEQYFGPGTRLTVT.

The sample holds a few counts of this clone. V gene TRBV5-4 combines with J gene TRBJ2-1; possible D gene TRBD1, 6 bases. V lost 4 bases to trimming and J lost 8 bases, with 13 bases between them. Per the germline V gene, CDR1 is SGHNT and CDR2 is YYREEE (reference sequence). The length of the CDR3 is 13 residues. The CDR3 bases are TGTGCCAGCAGCCTGGTGGGGGCCGATGAGCAGTTCTTC. Protein product: CASSLVGADEQFF.

The chain recombines TRBV6-5 with TRBJ2-7; 7 bases match TRBD1. In germline, CDR1 is MNHEY, CDR2 SVGAGI. The CDR3 has 11 residues. V was clipped by 0 bases and J by 11 bases; unmatched bases: 1. The CDR3 bases are TGTGCCAGCAGTTACTCCGGACAGGAGTACTTC. Amino acid sequence: CASSYSGQEYF.

The gene calls are TRBV19 and TRBJ1-1, with TRBD1 matching over 9 bases. Germline CDR1 and CDR2: LNHDA and SQIVND (reference sequence). This CDR3 region has 16 residues. The V gene end was trimmed by 3 bases and the J gene end by 4 bases; junction bases not matched to a gene: 9. This CDR3 is CASSITTGGAGTEAFF. CDR3 nucleotide sequence: TGTGCCAGTAGTATTACCACAGGGGGCGCGGGCACTGAAGCTTTCTTT.

The chain links TRBV6-6 to TRBJ1-3; the D gene is possibly TRBD1 (6 bases). Trimming stripped 2 bases from V and 4 bases from J, with 9 bases between. Germline assignment: CDR1 MNHNY and CDR2 SVGAGI (reference sequence). The CDR3 loop spans 14 amino acids. Here the CDR3 DNA reads TGTGCCAGCAGTTACACGGGACAAGGAAACACCATATATTTT. Its translation: CASSYTGQGNTIYF.

CDR3 DNA: TGCAGCGTAGGGGGCAGCGGACAGGGTAGCACAGATACGCAGTATTTT. Its translation is CSVGGSGQGSTDTQYF. The chain employs TRBV29-1 and TRBJ2-3, with 8 bases identical to TRBD1. CDR3 length: 16 residues. With V trimmed by 6 bases and J by 0 bases, 11 bases remained unmatched. The germline V gene encodes CDR1 SQVTM and CDR2 ANQGSEA.

The chain combines TRBV5-1 with TRBJ2-7; D is tentatively TRBD1 or TRBD2 (7 bases each). V was pared by 3 bases and J by 0 bases, with 13 bases between. In germline, CDR1 is SGHRS, CDR2 YFSETQ. CDR3 size: 15 residues. As DNA, the CDR3 is TGCGCCAGCAGCTCCCAGGGGGGGCCCTCCTACGAGCAGTACTTC. As protein: CASSSQGGPSYEQYF.

This clone was observed once. The chain links TRBV7-2 to TRBJ2-2, with 10 bases that match TRBD2. The ends lost 5 bases at V and 5 bases at J; junction bases unmatched: 5. CDR3 size: 15 residues. The germline V gene encodes CDR1 SGHTA and CDR2 FQGNSA. For the CDR3, the DNA is TGTGCCAGCAGCCCTAGCGGGGGCTGGACCGGGGAGCTGTTTTTT. Translating gives CASSPSGGWTGELFF.

The chain uses TRBV18 and TRBJ2-3, with 9 positions matching TRBD1. Germline CDR1 KGHSH, CDR2 LQKENI. The CDR3 runs to 15 residues. The V segment lost 0 bases and the J segment 4 bases; nucleotides outside the gene matches: 2. The DNA for the CDR3 is TGTGCCAGCTCACCACCAGGGACAGGGCCAGATACGCAGTATTTT. Protein sequence: CASSPPGTGPDTQYF.

V gene TRBV7-9 combines with J gene TRBJ1-3; D is undetermined. CDR1 is SEHNR and CDR2 is FQNEAQ in the germline V gene (reference sequence). The V end lost 2 bases, the J end lost 1 base, and 6 bases lay between the germline ends. The CDR3 consists of 14 residues. The CDR3 reads CASSLTLSGNTIYF. CDR3 DNA sequence: TGTGCCAGCAGCTTAACCCTTTCTGGAAACACCATATATTTT.

The rearrangement links TRBV7-2 to TRBJ2-5; D might be TRBD1 (6 bases). Looked up from germline, CDR1 is SGHTA and CDR2 is FQGNSA. V gave up 6 bases and J gave up 4 bases, with 15 bases separating them. The CDR3 contains 14 residues. CDR3 sequence: CASSRGGGGETQYF. The CDR3, as DNA: TGTGCCAGCAGTCGAGGGGGTGGCGGAGAGACCCAGTACTTC.

The rearrangement joins TRBV14 to TRBJ2-3; maybe TRBD2 (6 bases). CDR3 length equals 15 residues. V was cut by 5 bases and J by 4 bases, with 16 bases left in between. Germline loops: CDR1 SGHDN, CDR2 FVKESK. The CDR3, as DNA: TGTGCCAGCAGCTTCGGGAGAAAGGGCCCAGATACGCAGTATTTT. Translation: CASSFGRKGPDTQYF.